This entry is about one TCR beta chain. The CDR3 contains 17 residues. The V gene lost 5 bases and the J gene lost 6 bases, with 22 bases spanning the gap. The germline V gene encodes CDR1 SGHTA and CDR2 FQGNSA. The sample comes from a study of shared clonotypes between healthy human individuals. Sequencing used immunoSEQ multiplex PCR; TCRdb keeps in-frame clones, though not all of them. This table has roughly 640,000 clones, around 67% appearing once. The V call is TRBV7-2, the J call TRBJ1-4; D might be TRBD1 (6 bases). The receptor was derived from a woman in her 30s in good health. Sequencing was performed on memory CD4+ T cells sorted from blood. Subset meaning: CD45RA-negative fraction. As DNA, the CDR3 is TGTGCCAGCAGCCCAATTAGTATCAGGGGATCAGATGAAAAACTGTTTTTT. This codes for CASSPISIRGSDEKLFF.